This T cell receptor beta chain was found in a study of blood T cell repertoires in COVID-19. Study-wide background: Both acute and convalescent COVID-19 samples were obtained from the United States, Italy and Spain. The analysed material was cDNA or gDNA that came from T cells, B-cell-depleted T cells, or PBMCs.

CDR3 length: 12 amino acids. From germline, CDR1 is MDHEN and CDR2 SYDVKM. The V and J ends lost 7 bases and 8 bases, in that order; junction bases with no gene match: 3. This clone is a singleton in its sample. In the source study's methods: Amplification of reference gene primers provided the estimated nucleated cell counts. Clones were sequenced by immunoSEQ multiplex PCR, and TCRdb holds only the in-frame ones, with some missing. D and trimming were read from the DNA, whereas the V and J calls and clone size are those reported in that table. The sample lists over 150,000 clones, roughly nine tenths occurring once.

The source material was peripheral blood. This chain joins TRBV28 and TRBJ1-5; 9 nucleotides match TRBD1. The TCR was taken from a man aged 25 to 45 with acute or convalescent COVID-19. This CDR3 reads CASIDRGKPQHF. The CDR3 region has the DNA TGTGCCAGCATCGACAGGGGGAAGCCCCAGCATTTT.